These T cell receptor beta chains were read from a single sample in a study of CD4 T cells in relation to SARS-CoV-2 and coronaviruses. For these TCRs, the target antigens are not known. This table comes from immunoSEQ multiplex PCR, and its TCRdb copy is limited to in-frame clones, with some not included. In the table there are 35,000 to 45,000 clones, around 77% of which are singletons. Sequences were obtained from memory CD4+ T cells from PBMCs, cultured in vitro. The receptors originated from an adult with COVID-19. The CDR3 runs from the conserved cysteine through the conserved F or W. A D gene is named only where the DNA matches it firmly. Not all rows give a size; the values are once, few, many and, for expanded clones, a class.

clone size | J gene | D gene | V gene | CDR3 protein | CDR3 DNA
- | TRBJ1-2 | TRBD1 | TRBV25-1 | CASSGAGQGLPRGYTF | TGTGCCAGCAGTGGGGCCGGACAGGGCCTTCCACGGGGCTACACCTTC
- | TRBJ1-4 | TRBD1 | TRBV6-6 | CASGDRVFNEKLFF | TGTGCCAGCGGCGACAGGGTCTTTAATGAAAAACTGTTTTTT
- | TRBJ2-7 | - | TRBV2 | CASRMTYEQYF | TGTGCCAGCAGGATGACCTACGAGCAGTACTTC
few | TRBJ2-6 | TRBD1 | TRBV4-2 | CASSLGGSGANVLTF | TGTGCCAGCAGCTTAGGGGGCTCAGGGGCCAACGTCCTGACTTTC
- | TRBJ2-1 | - | TRBV18 | CASSLGTGNEQFF | TGTGCCAGCTCTCTCGGGACTGGGAATGAGCAGTTCTTC
- | TRBJ2-3 | TRBD2 | TRBV3-1/TRBV3-2 | CASGTLAGATDTQYF | TGTGCCAGCGGAACACTAGCGGGAGCAACAGATACGCAGTATTTT
- | TRBJ2-3 | - | TRBV30 | CAWSVGDTQYF | TGTGCCTGGAGTGTTGGTGATACGCAGTATTTT
- | TRBJ1-4 | - | TRBV29-1 | CSVGKTGTNEKLFF | TGCAGCGTTGGAAAAACCGGGACAAATGAAAAACTGTTTTTT
- | TRBJ1-5 | - | TRBV6-6 | CASSWDFSNQPQHF | TGTGCCAGCAGTTGGGACTTTAGCAATCAGCCCCAGCATTTT
- | TRBJ1-2 | - | TRBV18 | CASSPVQEGRYGYTF | TGTGCCAGCTCACCGGTTCAGGAGGGGCGCTATGGCTACACCTTC
- | TRBJ1-2 | - | TRBV7-2 | CASSLSGSQVYGYTF | TGTGCCAGCAGCTTAAGCGGCAGCCAGGTCTATGGCTACACCTTC
- | TRBJ2-1 | TRBD2 | TRBV13 | CASSLLVAGDNEQFF | TGTGCCAGCAGCTTACTAGTGGCGGGAGATAATGAGCAGTTCTTC
- | TRBJ2-7 | TRBD2 | TRBV5-6 | CASSLVSGSGHEQYF | TGTGCCAGCAGCTTGGTTAGCGGGAGCGGCCACGAGCAGTACTTC
- | TRBJ2-5 | TRBD2 | TRBV28 | CATEREWGETQYF | TGTGCCACCGAGCGGGAGTGGGGGGAGACCCAGTACTTC
- | TRBJ1-2 | - | TRBV9 | CASSEGRGDYGYTF | TGTGCCAGCAGCGAGGGGAGGGGCGACTATGGCTACACCTTC
- | TRBJ1-5 | - | TRBV6-2/TRBV6-3 | CASSYSTDTQPQHF | TGTGCCAGCAGTTACTCGACAGACACTCAGCCCCAGCATTTT
- | TRBJ1-4 | - | TRBV6-1 | CASSESWSAGVLANEKLFF | TGTGCCAGCAGTGAATCGTGGTCGGCAGGGGTTCTTGCTAATGAAAAACTGTTTTTT
- | TRBJ2-2 | TRBD2 | TRBV10-3 | CAIREIRGRVTGELFF | TGTGCCATCAGGGAGATACGCGGGAGAGTTACCGGGGAGCTGTTTTTT
few | TRBJ2-7 | - | TRBV4-1 | CASSPTPLSYEQYF | TGCGCCAGCAGCCCGACCCCCCTCTCCTACGAGCAGTACTTC
- | TRBJ1-5 | - | TRBV28 | CASSSGPGGQPQHF | TGTGCCAGCAGCTCGGGGCCGGGGGGTCAGCCCCAGCATTTT
- | TRBJ1-5 | - | TRBV2 | CASSGGGQPQHF | TGTGCCAGCAGTGGGGGTGGTCAGCCCCAGCATTTT
- | TRBJ2-4 | - | TRBV9 | CASSGSGAKNIQYF | TGTGCCAGCAGCGGGAGTGGGGCCAAAAACATTCAGTACTTC